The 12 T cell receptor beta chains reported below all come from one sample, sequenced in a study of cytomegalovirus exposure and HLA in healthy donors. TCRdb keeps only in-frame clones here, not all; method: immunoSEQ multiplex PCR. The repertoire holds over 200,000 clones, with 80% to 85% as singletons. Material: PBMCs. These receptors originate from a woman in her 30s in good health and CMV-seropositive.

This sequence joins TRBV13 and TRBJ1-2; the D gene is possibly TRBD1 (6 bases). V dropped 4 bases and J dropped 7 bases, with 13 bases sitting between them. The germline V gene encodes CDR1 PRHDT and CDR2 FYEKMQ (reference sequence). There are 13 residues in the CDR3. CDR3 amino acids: CASSSTGGSGYTF. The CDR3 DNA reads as TGTGCCAGCAGCTCAACCGGGGGCTCTGGCTACACCTTC.

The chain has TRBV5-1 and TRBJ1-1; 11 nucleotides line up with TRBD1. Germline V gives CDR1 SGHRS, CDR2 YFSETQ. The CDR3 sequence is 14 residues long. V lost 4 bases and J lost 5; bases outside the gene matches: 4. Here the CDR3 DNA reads TGCGCCAGCAGCGTTGGGACAGGGGGGACTGAAGCTTTCTTT. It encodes CASSVGTGGTEAFF.

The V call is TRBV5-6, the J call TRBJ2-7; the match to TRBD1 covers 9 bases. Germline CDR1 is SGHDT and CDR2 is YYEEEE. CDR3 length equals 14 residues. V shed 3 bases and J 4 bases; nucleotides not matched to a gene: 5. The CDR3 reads CASSYWDREYEQYF. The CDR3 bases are TGTGCCAGCAGCTACTGGGACAGGGAGTACGAGCAGTACTTC.

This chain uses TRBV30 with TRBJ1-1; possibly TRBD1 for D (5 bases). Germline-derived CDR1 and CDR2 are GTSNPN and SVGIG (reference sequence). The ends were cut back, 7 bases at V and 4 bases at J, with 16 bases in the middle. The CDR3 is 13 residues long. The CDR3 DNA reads TGTGCCTCAGATTCGGGTGGGGGCACTGAAGCTTTCTTT. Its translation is CASDSGGGTEAFF.

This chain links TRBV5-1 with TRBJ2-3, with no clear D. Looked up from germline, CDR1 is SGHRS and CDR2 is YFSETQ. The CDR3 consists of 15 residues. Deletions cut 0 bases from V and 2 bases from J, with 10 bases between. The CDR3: CASSLVGGHTDTQYF. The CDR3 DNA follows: TGCGCCAGCAGCTTGGTCGGTGGCCACACAGATACGCAGTATTTT.

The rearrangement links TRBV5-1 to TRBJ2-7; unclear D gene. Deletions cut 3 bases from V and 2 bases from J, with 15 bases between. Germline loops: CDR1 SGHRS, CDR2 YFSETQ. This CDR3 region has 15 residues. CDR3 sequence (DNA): TGCGCCAGCAGCTCCAACTCAGAACTCCCCTACGAGCAGTACTTC. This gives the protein CASSSNSELPYEQYF.

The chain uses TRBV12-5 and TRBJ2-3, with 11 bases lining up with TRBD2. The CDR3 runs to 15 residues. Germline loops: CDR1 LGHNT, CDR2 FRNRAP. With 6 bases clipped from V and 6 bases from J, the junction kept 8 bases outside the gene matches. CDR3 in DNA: TGTGCTAGTGGACCGGGACTAGCGGAAGGGGATACGCAGTATTTT. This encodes CASGPGLAEGDTQYF.

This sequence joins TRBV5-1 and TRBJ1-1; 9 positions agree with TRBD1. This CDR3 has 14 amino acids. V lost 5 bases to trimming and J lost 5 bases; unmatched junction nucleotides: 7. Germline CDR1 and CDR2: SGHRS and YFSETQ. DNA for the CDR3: TGCGCCAGCAGATACGGGACAGGGAGGACTGAAGCTTTCTTT. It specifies CASRYGTGRTEAFF.

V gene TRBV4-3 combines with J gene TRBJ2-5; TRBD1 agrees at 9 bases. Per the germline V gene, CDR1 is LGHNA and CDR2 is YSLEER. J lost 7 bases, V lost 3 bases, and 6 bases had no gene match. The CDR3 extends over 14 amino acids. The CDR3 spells CASSQGTGTGTQYF. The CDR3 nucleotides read TGCGCCAGCAGCCAGGGGACAGGGACGGGGACCCAGTACTTC.

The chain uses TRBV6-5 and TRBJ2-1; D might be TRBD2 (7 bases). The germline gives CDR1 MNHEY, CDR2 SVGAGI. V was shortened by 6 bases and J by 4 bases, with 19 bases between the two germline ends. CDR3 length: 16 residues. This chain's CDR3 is CASRYLRAGAYNEQFF. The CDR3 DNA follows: TGTGCCAGCAGGTACCTAAGGGCGGGGGCATACAATGAGCAGTTCTTC.

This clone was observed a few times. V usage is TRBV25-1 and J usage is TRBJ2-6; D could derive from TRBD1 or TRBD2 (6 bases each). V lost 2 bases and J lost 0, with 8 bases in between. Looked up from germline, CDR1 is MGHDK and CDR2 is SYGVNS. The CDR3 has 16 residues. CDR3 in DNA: TGTGCCAGCAGTGAAGGGGGGCTCTCTGGGGCCAACGTCCTGACTTTC. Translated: CASSEGGLSGANVLTF.

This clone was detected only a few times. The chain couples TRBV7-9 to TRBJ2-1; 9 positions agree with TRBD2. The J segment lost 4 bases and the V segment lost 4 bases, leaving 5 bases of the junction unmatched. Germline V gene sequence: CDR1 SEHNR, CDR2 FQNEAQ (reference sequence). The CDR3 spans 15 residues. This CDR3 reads CASSSAGGPYNEQFF. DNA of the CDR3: TGTGCCAGCAGCTCCGCGGGAGGGCCTTACAATGAGCAGTTCTTC. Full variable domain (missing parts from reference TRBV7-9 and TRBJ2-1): DTGVSQNPRHKITKRGQNVTFRCDPISEHNRLYWYRQTLGQGPEFLTYFQNEAQLEKSRLLSDRFSAERPKGSFSTLEIQRTEQGDSAMYLCASSSAGGPYNEQFFGPGTRLTVL.